The clone carrying this T cell receptor beta chain was found once. Looked up from germline, CDR1 is SQVTM and CDR2 is ANQGSEA. The CDR3 length is 11 residues. V was cut by 5 bases and J by 6 bases, with 11 bases left in between. This sample's treatment: oral pan-JAK inhibitor, 5-10 mg twice daily. The sample is drawn from a study of CD8+ T cells in alopecia areata. Extracted RNA was reverse transcribed into cDNA, the sequencing template. Data came from immunoSEQ multiplex PCR; TCRdb stores just in-frame clones and leaves some out. This table holds some 200,000 clones, 58% found once. The source material was CD8+ T cells sorted from blood, sampled at week 24, from a patient treated with tofacitinib. The TCR sequence derives from a human donor with alopecia areata. The chain recombines TRBV29-1 with TRBJ2-7; D gene unclear. The CDR3 DNA reads as TGCAGCGTTTCGGGTTCTGGCGAGCAGTACTTC. This sequence encodes CSVSGSGEQYF.